These T cell receptor beta chains were read from a single sample in a study of blood T cell repertoires in COVID-19. Measured with immunoSEQ multiplex PCR; TCRdb has only the in-frame clones, and not every one. This sample has tens of thousands of clones, with more than 75% found just once. What was sequenced was peripheral blood. The receptors stem from a woman in her 70s with acute or convalescent COVID-19. The CDR3 runs from the conserved cysteine through the conserved F or W. The D gene is left open where the match is weak. Clone size is shown for a subset of rows, as once, few, many or a class of expanded clone.

>TRBJ2-1|TRBD1|TRBV29-1|-
TGCAGCGTTTCCCGGGACAGGGTCTATGAGCAGTTCTTC
CSVSRDRVYEQFF
>TRBJ1-5|-|TRBV19|-
TGTGCCAGTATGGGGGCACCCTCCCAGCCCCAGCATTTT
CASMGAPSQPQHF
>TRBJ2-5|TRBD2|TRBV27|-
TGTGCCAGCAGTCCCCAAGGGCTAGCGGGGTACCAAGAGACCCAGTACTTC
CASSPQGLAGYQETQYF
>TRBJ2-6|-|TRBV15|-
TGTGCCACCAGCAGAGGAACAGGGTCTGGGGCCAACGTCCTGACTTTC
CATSRGTGSGANVLTF
>TRBJ1-2|-|TRBV5-4|few
TGTGCCAGCAGCTTGAACGCAGGCTATGGCTACACCTTC
CASSLNAGYGYTF
>TRBJ2-3|TRBD1|TRBV29-1|-
TGCAGCGTTGAAGACCCGAGGACAGGGGGCACAGATACGCAGTATTTT
CSVEDPRTGGTDTQYF
>TRBJ2-5|TRBD2|TRBV7-2|-
TGTGCCAGCAGCCTGGGACTAGCGGGCACCCAAGAGACCCAGTACTTC
CASSLGLAGTQETQYF
>TRBJ2-1|-|TRBV9|-
TGTGCCAGCAGCGTAGACCTCTCGGTATGGTACAATGAGCAGTTCTTC
CASSVDLSVWYNEQFF
>TRBJ2-5|-|TRBV5-4|-
TGTGCCAGCAGCCCTTCCACACAAGAGACCCAGTACTTC
CASSPSTQETQYF
>TRBJ2-7|-|TRBV27|few
TGTGCCAGCAGTGTAAGCGATTCCTACGAGCAGTACTTC
CASSVSDSYEQYF
>TRBJ1-6|-|TRBV7-9|few
TGTGCCAGCAGCTTGGCCCCGGTTGGAGCCCTCCACTTT
CASSLAPVGALHF
>TRBJ2-2|TRBD1|TRBV11-3|-
TGTGCCAGCAGCTGGGGACAGGGGGCCGGGGAGCTGTTTTTT
CASSWGQGAGELFF
>TRBJ2-1|-|TRBV18|few
TGTGCCAGCTCACCAATCAGGGATGAGCAGTTCTTC
CASSPIRDEQFF
>TRBJ2-5|-|TRBV3-1/TRBV3-2|-
TGTGCCAGCAGCCACCTTGCGGGGGAGACCCAGTACTTC
CASSHLAGETQYF
>TRBJ2-3|TRBD2|TRBV5-6|once
TGTGCCAGCAGCTTAGGACTAGCGGGCAGCGCAGATACGCAGTATTTT
CASSLGLAGSADTQYF
>TRBJ2-3|-|TRBV25-1|-
TGTGCCAGCAGTGAATTAAGAGAGGCTAGCACAGATACGCAGTATTTT
CASSELREASTDTQYF
>TRBJ2-2|TRBD1|TRBV30|-
TGTGCCCTTGGACAGGGAGCCCTAAGGCGTACCGGGGAGCTGTTTTTT
CALGQGALRRTGELFF
>TRBJ2-5|TRBD2|TRBV7-8|-
TGTGCCAGCAGCAAACGTCTAGCGGGGGTCCCCGGATGGGAGACCCAGTACTTC
CASSKRLAGVPGWETQYF
>TRBJ2-3|-|TRBV28|-
TGTGCCAGCCATGATCGACTACCTAGCACAGATACGCAGTATTTT
CASHDRLPSTDTQYF
>TRBJ2-7|-|TRBV9|-
TGTGCCAGCAGCGTAGCAGGGCAATCCACCTCCTACGAGCAGTACTTC
CASSVAGQSTSYEQYF
>TRBJ1-6|-|TRBV4-3|-
TGCGCCAGCAGCCTCTCTTCGGCAGGGGTAGCACCCCTCCACTTT
CASSLSSAGVAPLHF
>TRBJ2-1|TRBD2|TRBV4-2|-
TGTGCCAGCAGCCAAGAACCGGAGGTGGGGGGGAATGAGCAGTTCTTC
CASSQEPEVGGNEQFF